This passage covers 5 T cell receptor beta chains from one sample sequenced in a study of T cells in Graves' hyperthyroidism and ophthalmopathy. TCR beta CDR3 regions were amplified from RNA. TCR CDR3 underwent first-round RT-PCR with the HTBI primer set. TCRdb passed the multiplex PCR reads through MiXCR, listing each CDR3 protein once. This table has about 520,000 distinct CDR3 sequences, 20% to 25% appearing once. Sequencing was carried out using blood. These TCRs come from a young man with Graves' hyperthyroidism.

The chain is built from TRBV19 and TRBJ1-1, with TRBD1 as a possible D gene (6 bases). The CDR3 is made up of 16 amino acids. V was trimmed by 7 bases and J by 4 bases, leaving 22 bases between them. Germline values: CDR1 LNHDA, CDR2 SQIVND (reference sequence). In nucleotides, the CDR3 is TGTGCCAGTAATTCACCCGGGGGGGCGCGGAGCACTGAAGCTTTCTTT. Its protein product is CASNSPGGARSTEAFF.

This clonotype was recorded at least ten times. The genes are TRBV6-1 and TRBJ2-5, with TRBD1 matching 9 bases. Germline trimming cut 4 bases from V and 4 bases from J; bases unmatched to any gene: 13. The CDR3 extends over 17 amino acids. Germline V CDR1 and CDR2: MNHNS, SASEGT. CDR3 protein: CASSAQQGARTGETQYF. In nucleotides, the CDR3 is TGTGCCAGCAGTGCCCAACAGGGGGCGAGAACGGGAGAGACCCAGTACTTC.

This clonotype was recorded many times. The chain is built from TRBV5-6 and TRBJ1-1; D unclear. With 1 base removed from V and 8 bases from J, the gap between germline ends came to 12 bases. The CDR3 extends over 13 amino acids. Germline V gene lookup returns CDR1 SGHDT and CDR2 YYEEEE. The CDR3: CASSLFAGREAFF. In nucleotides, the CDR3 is TGTGCCAGCAGCTTGTTTGCCGGGAGAGAAGCTTTCTTT.

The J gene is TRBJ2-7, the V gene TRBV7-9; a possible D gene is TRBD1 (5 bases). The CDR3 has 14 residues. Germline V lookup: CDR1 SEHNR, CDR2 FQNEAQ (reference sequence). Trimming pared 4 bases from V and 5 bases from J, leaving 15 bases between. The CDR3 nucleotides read TGTGCCAGCAGCTCAGGGATAAAGGGGCACGAGCAGTACTTC. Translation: CASSSGIKGHEQYF.

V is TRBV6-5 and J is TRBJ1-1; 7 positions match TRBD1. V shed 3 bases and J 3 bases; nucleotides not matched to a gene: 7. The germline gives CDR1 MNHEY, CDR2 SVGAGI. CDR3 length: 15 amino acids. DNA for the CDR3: TGTGCCAGCAGTTATGGTGGCAGGGGGGACACTGAAGCTTTCTTT. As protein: CASSYGGRGDTEAFF.